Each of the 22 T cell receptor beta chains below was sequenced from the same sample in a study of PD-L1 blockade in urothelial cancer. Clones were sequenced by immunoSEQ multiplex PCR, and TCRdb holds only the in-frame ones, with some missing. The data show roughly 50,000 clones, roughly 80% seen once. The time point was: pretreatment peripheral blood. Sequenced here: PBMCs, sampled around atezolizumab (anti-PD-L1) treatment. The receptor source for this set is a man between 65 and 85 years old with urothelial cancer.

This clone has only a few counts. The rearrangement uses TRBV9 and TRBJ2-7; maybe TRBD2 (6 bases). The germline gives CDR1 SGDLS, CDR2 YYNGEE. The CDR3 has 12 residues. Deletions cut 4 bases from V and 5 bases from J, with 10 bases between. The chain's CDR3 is CASSPGGHEQYF. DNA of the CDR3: TGTGCCAGCAGCCCCGGGGGACACGAGCAGTACTTC.

The CDR3 nucleotides are TGTGCCAGCAGCTTAAGGGCGGGACAGGGTGACAATGAGCAGTTCTTC. It codes for CASSLRAGQGDNEQFF. The rearrangement joins TRBV7-2 to TRBJ2-1; 9 bases align to TRBD1. The germline V gene encodes CDR1 SGHTA and CDR2 FQGNSA. This CDR3 is built from 16 residues. J lost 5 bases, V lost 2 bases, and 7 bases had no gene match.

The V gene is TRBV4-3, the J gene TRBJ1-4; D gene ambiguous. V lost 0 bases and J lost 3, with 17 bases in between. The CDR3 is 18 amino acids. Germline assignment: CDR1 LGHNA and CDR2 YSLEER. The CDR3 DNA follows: TGCGCCAGCAGCCAAGACAGGCTCCCTAACCTCCCTAATGAAAAACTGTTTTTT. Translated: CASSQDRLPNLPNEKLFF.

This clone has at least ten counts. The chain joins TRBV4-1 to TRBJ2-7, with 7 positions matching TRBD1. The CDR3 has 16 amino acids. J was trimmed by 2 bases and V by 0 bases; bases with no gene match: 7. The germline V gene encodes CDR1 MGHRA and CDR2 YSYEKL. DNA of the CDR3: TGCGCCAGCAGCCAAGATTCAGGGACAGCAGCCTACGAGCAGTACTTC. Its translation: CASSQDSGTAAYEQYF.

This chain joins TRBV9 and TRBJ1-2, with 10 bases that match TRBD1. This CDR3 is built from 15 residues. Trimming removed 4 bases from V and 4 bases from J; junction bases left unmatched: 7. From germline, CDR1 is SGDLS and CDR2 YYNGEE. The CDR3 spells CASSPAGTGVYGYTF. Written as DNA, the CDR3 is TGTGCCAGCAGCCCTGCCGGGACAGGGGTCTATGGCTACACCTTC.

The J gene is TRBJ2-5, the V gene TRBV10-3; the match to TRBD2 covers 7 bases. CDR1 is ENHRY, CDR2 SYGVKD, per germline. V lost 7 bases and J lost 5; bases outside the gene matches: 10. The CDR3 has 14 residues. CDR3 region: CAIKAGEVTETQYF. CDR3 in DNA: TGTGCCATCAAGGCGGGGGAAGTAACGGAGACCCAGTACTTC.

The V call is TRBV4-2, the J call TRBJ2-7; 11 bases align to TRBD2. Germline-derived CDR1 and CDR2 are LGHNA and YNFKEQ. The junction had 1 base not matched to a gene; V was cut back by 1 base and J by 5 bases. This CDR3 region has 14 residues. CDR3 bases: TGTGCCAGCAGCCAAGTACTAGCGGGAGACGAGCAGTACTTC. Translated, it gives CASSQVLAGDEQYF.

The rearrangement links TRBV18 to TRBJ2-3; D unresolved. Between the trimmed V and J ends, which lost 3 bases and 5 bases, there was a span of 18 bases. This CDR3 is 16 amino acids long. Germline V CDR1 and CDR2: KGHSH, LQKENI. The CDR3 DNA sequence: TGTGCCAGCTCACCTAGGTGGGCGCTCGCACAAGATACGCAGTATTTT. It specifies CASSPRWALAQDTQYF.

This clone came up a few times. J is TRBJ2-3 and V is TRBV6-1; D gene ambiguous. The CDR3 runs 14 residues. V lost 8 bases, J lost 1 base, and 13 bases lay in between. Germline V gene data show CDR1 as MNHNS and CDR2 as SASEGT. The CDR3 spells CASARVAGTDTQYF. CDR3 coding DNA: TGTGCCAGCGCGAGAGTTGCTGGCACAGATACGCAGTATTTT.

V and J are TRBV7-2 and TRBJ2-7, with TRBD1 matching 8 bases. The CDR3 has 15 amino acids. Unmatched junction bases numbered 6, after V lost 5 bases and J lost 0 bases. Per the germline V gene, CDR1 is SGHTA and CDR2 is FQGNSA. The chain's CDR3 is CASSLTGGASYEQYF. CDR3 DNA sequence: TGTGCCAGCAGCCTCACAGGGGGAGCCTCCTACGAGCAGTACTTC.

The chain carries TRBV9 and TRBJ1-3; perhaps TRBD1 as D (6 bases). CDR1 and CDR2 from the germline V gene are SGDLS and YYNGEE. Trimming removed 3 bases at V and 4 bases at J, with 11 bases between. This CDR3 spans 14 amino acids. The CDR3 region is CASSDYGGGNTIYF. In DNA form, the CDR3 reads TGTGCCAGCAGCGATTATGGGGGCGGAAACACCATATATTTT. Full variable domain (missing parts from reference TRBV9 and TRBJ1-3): DSGVTQTPKHLITATGQRVTLRCSPRSGDLSVYWYQQSLDQGLQFLIQYYNGEERAKGNILERFSAQQFPDLHSELNLSSLELGDSALYFCASSDYGGGNTIYFGEGSWLTVV.

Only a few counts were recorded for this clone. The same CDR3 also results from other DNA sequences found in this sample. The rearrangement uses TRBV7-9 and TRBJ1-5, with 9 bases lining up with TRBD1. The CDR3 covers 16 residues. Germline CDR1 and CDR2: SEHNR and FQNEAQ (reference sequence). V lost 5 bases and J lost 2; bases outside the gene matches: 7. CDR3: CASSPGQGGGNQPQHF. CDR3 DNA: TGTGCCAGCAGCCCGGGACAGGGAGGGGGCAATCAGCCCCAGCATTTT.

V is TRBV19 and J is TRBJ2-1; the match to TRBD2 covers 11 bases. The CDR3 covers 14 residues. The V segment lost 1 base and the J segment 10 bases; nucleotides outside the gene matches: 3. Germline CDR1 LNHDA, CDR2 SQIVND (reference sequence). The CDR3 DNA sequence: TGTGCCAGTAGTATAGTACTAGCGGGAGAGGAGCAGTTCTTC. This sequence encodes CASSIVLAGEEQFF.

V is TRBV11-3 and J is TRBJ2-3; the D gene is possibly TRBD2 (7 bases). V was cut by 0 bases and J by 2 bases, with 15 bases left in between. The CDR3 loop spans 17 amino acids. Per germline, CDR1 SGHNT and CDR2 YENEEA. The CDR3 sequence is CASSLDGGGAFTDTQYF. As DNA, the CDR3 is TGTGCCAGCAGCTTAGATGGTGGGGGGGCTTTCACAGATACGCAGTATTTT.

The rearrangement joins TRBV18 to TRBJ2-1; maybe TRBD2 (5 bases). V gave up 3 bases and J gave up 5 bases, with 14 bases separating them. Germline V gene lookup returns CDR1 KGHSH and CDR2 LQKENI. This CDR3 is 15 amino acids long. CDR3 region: CASSPRVVQDNEQFF. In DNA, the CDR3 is TGTGCCAGCTCACCGAGGGTCGTGCAGGACAATGAGCAGTTCTTC.

The CDR3 DNA follows: TGCGCCAGCAGCCCGGTGGCTAGCGGGGGGCGGGTGTATTTT. Translated: CASSPVASGGRVYF. V is TRBV5-1 and J is TRBJ2-3, with 11 bases lining up with TRBD2. V shed 4 bases and J 14 bases; nucleotides not matched to a gene: 12. The CDR3 has 14 residues. The germline gives CDR1 SGHRS, CDR2 YFSETQ.

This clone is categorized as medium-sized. DNA for the CDR3: TGCAGCGTTGAGGTACGGGGGGGCACTGAAGCTTTCTTT. Translation: CSVEVRGGTEAFF. The gene calls are TRBV29-1 and TRBJ1-1; D possibly corresponds to TRBD1 (5 bases). CDR1 is SQVTM and CDR2 is ANQGSEA in the germline V gene. The CDR3 sequence is 13 residues long. V lost 3 bases and J 4 bases, leaving 12 bases between the germline ends.

The CDR3 loop is CASSVGQGAGEQYF. The CDR3 DNA reads TGTGCCAGCAGTGTCGGACAGGGGGCGGGTGAGCAGTACTTC. V usage is TRBV2 and J usage is TRBJ2-7; 11 positions agree with TRBD1. This CDR3 has 14 residues. V trimming: 4 bases; J trimming: 7 bases; junction bases outside the gene matches: 6. CDR1 is SNHLY and CDR2 is FYNNEI in the germline V gene.

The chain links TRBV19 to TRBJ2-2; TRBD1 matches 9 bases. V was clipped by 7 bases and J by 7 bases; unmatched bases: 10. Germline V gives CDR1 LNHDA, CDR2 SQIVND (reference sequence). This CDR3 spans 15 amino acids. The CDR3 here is CASTDGQGRSGELFF. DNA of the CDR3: TGTGCCAGTACCGACGGACAGGGGAGAAGCGGGGAGCTGTTTTTT. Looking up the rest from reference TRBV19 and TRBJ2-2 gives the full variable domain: DGGITQSPKYLFRKEGQNVTLSCEQNLNHDAMYWYRQDPGQGLRLIYYSQIVNDFQKGDIAEGYSVSREKKESFPLTVTSAQKNPTAFYLCASTDGQGRSGELFFGEGSRLTVL.

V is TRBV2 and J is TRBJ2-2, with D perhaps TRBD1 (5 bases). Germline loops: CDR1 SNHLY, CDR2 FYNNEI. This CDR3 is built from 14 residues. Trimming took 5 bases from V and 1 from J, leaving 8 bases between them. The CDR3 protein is CASSKGMNTGELFF. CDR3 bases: TGTGCCAGCAGTAAGGGGATGAACACCGGGGAGCTGTTTTTT.

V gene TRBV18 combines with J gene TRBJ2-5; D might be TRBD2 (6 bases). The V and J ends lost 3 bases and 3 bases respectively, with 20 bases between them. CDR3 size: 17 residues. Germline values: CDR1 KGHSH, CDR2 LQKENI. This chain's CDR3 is CASSPGGGASGKETQYF. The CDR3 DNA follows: TGTGCCAGCTCACCGGGCGGCGGGGCGTCCGGGAAAGAGACCCAGTACTTC. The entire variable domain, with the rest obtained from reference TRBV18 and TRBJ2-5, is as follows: NAGVMQNPRHLVRRRGQEARLRCSPMKGHSHVYWYRQLPEEGLKFMVYLQKENIIDESGMPKERFSAEFPKEGPSILRIQQVVRGDSAAYFCASSPGGGASGKETQYFGPGTRLLVL.

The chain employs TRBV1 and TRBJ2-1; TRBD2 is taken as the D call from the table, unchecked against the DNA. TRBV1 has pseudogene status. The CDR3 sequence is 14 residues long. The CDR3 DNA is TGCACCAGCAGCCGGGGGGGGAAGGACAATGAGCAGTTCTTC. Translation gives CTSSRGGKDNEQFF.